The source of this T cell receptor (beta chain) is a study of Ad26.COV2.S vaccination and SARS-CoV-2 variants. The length of the CDR3 is 12 residues. Trimming pared 6 bases from V and 7 bases from J, leaving 13 bases between. Germline loops: CDR1 SQVTM, CDR2 ANQGSEA. The repertoire was sequenced with immunoSEQ multiplex PCR; TCRdb's copy has only in-frame clones and lacks some. This sample yields about 320,000 clones, of which 86% are seen a single time; 1.5% to 2% belongs to the top ten. Indicated treatment: about 20 received Ad26.COV2.S at low or high dose, single or two shots; about 5 received placebo; per-sample allocation not given. Day 63 after the first vaccine or placebo injection was the time point for sampling.

The V gene is TRBV29-1, the J gene TRBJ2-1; D is unresolved. The receptor was isolated from a person between 18 and 65 years old who received the Ad26.COV2.S COVID-19 vaccine or a placebo. The source material was peripheral blood, sampled in a trial of Ad26.COV2.S vaccine versus placebo. The CDR3 is CSVRAWGNEQFF. The CDR3 nucleotides are TGCAGCGTCCGCGCCTGGGGTAATGAGCAGTTCTTC.